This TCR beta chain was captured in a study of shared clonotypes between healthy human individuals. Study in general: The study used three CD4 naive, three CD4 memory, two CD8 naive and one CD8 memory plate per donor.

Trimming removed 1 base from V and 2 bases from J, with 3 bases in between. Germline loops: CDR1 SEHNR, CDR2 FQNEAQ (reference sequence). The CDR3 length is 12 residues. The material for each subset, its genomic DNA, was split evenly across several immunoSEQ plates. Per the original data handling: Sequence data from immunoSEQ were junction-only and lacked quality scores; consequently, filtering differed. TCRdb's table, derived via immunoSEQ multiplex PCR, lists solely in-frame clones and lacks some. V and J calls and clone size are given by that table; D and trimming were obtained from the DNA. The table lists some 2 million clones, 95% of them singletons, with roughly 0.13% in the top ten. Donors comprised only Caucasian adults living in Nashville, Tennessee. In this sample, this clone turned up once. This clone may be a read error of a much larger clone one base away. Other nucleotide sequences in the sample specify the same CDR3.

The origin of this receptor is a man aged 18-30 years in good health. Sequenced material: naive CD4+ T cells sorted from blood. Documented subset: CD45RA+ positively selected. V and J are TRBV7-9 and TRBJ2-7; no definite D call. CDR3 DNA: TGTGCCAGCAGCTTAGGCACCTACGAGCAGTACTTC. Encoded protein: CASSLGTYEQYF.